The rows below give T cell receptor beta chains drawn from one sample of a study of graft-versus-host responses after intestinal transplantation. Clones were sequenced by immunoSEQ multiplex PCR, and TCRdb holds only the in-frame ones, with some missing. The sample lists around 30,000 clones, around four fifths occurring once. The starting material was ileum tissue, obtained 98 days after intestinal transplantation. The receptors here all came from a human patient who received an intestinal transplant, so some T cells may come from the graft donor. The CDR3 runs from the conserved cysteine through the conserved F or W. A D gene is named only where the DNA matches it firmly. Clone sizes are given selectively: once, few, many, or a class where the clone is expanded.

CDR3nt	CDR3aa	v_gene	abundance	j_gene	d_gene
TGTGCCAGCAGCCAAGAGGTGATCGGGGGGTTGCCAGATACGCAGTATTTT	CASSQEVIGGLPDTQYF	TRBV14	.	TRBJ2-3	TRBD2
TGCGCCAGCAGGGCCAATCGATTCACAGATACGCAGTATTTT	CASRANRFTDTQYF	TRBV10-1	.	TRBJ2-3	.
TGTGCCATCAGTCTGGGGAGGGGTGATGGCTACACCTTC	CAISLGRGDGYTF	TRBV10-3	.	TRBJ1-2	.
TGTGCCAGCAGAACCTGGGACAGTAACTATGGCTACACCTTC	CASRTWDSNYGYTF	TRBV28	.	TRBJ1-2	TRBD1
TGTGCCAGCAGTTTAACAGGGCTAGCCAAAAACATTCAGTACTTC	CASSLTGLAKNIQYF	TRBV6-6	.	TRBJ2-4	.
TGTGCCAGCAGCTACCTCCCACTCTGGGCCAAAAACATTCAGTACTTC	CASSYLPLWAKNIQYF	TRBV7-8	.	TRBJ2-4	.
TGTGCCAGCAGTGAACCGACAGCGAACACTGAAGCTTTCTTT	CASSEPTANTEAFF	TRBV2	.	TRBJ1-1	.
TGTGCCAGCAGCAGCACTACAGGGGGCTCGGATGGCTACACCTTC	CASSSTTGGSDGYTF	TRBV9	once	TRBJ1-2	TRBD1
TGTGCCAGCAGTGAAACTGCGAGCTCTGGAAACACCATATATTTT	CASSETASSGNTIYF	TRBV6-1	.	TRBJ1-3	.
TGTGCCAGCAGTTCCCGAGGACTAGTCTACGAGCAGTACTTC	CASSSRGLVYEQYF	TRBV28	.	TRBJ2-7	TRBD2
TGTGCCAGCAGCTTAATAGCGGGGGGGCAATGGGAGCAGTACTTC	CASSLIAGGQWEQYF	TRBV11-2	.	TRBJ2-7	TRBD2
TGTGCCAGCAGTGCCAGGACAGGGGCCTACGAGCAGTACTTC	CASSARTGAYEQYF	TRBV2	few	TRBJ2-7	TRBD1
TGTGCCATCAGTGAGGCGGCGGGGACGACCGGGGAGCTGTTTTTT	CAISEAAGTTGELFF	TRBV10-3	.	TRBJ2-2	.
TGTGCCAGCAGCCACCCTTTGCAGGGCGACGAGCAGTACTTC	CASSHPLQGDEQYF	TRBV7-9	.	TRBJ2-7	.
TGTGCCAGCAGCTTATCGGGCTCTAACTATGGCTACACCTTC	CASSLSGSNYGYTF	TRBV11-1	.	TRBJ1-2	.
TGTGCCAGCAGTTATCAATTTAACTATGGCTACACCTTC	CASSYQFNYGYTF	TRBV6-1	.	TRBJ1-2	.
TGTGCCAGCAGCCTCTTCGGAGGGAGCTCCTACGAGCAGTACTTC	CASSLFGGSSYEQYF	TRBV9	few	TRBJ2-7	.
TGTGCCAGCAGTTACTCGACAGGGACAGATACGCAGTATTTT	CASSYSTGTDTQYF	TRBV6-5	.	TRBJ2-3	TRBD1
TGCGCCAGCAGCTTTTGGGCGCAGACCTACGAGCAGTACTTC	CASSFWAQTYEQYF	TRBV5-1	.	TRBJ2-7	.
TGTGCCAGCGCCCCGACAGCCCACTCTGAGGCCAACGTCCTGACTTTC	CASAPTAHSEANVLTF	TRBV25-1	.	TRBJ2-6	.
TGTGCCAGCAGCGTAGCTCCGGGCACTGAAGCTTTCTTT	CASSVAPGTEAFF	TRBV9	.	TRBJ1-1	.
TGTGCCAGCACCCCGGCCACGGGGGAAGGCTACACCTTC	CASTPATGEGYTF	TRBV5-4	.	TRBJ1-2	.
TGCAGCGTTGAAGGGACAGGGAATGAAAAACTGTTTTTT	CSVEGTGNEKLFF	TRBV29-1	.	TRBJ1-4	TRBD1
TGTGCCAGCTCACCACCCGCGGGACAGGGGAACGAGCAGTACTTC	CASSPPAGQGNEQYF	TRBV18	few	TRBJ2-7	TRBD1
TGTGCCAGCACTGACCCCGGGCCCATCAGGAACACTGAAGCTTTCTTT	CASTDPGPIRNTEAFF	TRBV7-9	.	TRBJ1-1	.
TGTGCCAGCAGCTCCGGCGGGGCGGGGTTGAAAGAGACCCAGTACTTC	CASSSGGAGLKETQYF	TRBV11-2	.	TRBJ2-5	.
TGTGCCAGCAGCTCTTTTACGACAGTGGGGGTCCTCGAGCAGTACTTC	CASSSFTTVGVLEQYF	TRBV7-9	.	TRBJ2-7	.
TGTGCCAGCAGCCGCTCGCAGTACAGGGAGTACTTT	CASSRSQYREYF	TRBV14	.	TRBJ1-1	.
TGTGCCAGCAGCTTGGCCGGGGCTAGTCAACAGTACTTC	CASSLAGASQQYF	TRBV5-6	.	TRBJ2-5	.
TGTGCCAGCAGCCAAGAGGGCAATGAGCAGTTCTTC	CASSQEGNEQFF	TRBV4-2	.	TRBJ2-1	.
TGTGCCAGCATCCTAAGGCACCAGGGGGCCGCTGGGGAGCAGTACTTC	CASILRHQGAAGEQYF	TRBV2	.	TRBJ2-7	TRBD1
TGTGCCAGCAGGCGCGGCCGGGACAGGGCGCGGAATTCACCCCTCCACTTT	CASRRGRDRARNSPLHF	TRBV28	few	TRBJ1-6	TRBD1
TGCGCCAGCGCGGTCACACCACAGGCAATGAACACCGGGGAGCTGTTTTTT	CASAVTPQAMNTGELFF	TRBV5-1	.	TRBJ2-2	.
TGCGCCAGCAGCGTCCCTACAGGGCGTTCCATTGAAAAACTGTTTTTT	CASSVPTGRSIEKLFF	TRBV5-1	.	TRBJ1-4	.
TGCAGTGCCAGCATTTACAATGAGCAGTTCTTC	CSASIYNEQFF	TRBV20-1	.	TRBJ2-1	.
TGTGCCAGCAGCAAACTAGCGGGGGCACCGTACTTC	CASSKLAGAPYF	TRBV7-6	.	TRBJ2-5	TRBD2
TGTGCCAGCAGTTTAGGGTTGGATCAGCCCCAGCATTTT	CASSLGLDQPQHF	TRBV27	.	TRBJ1-5	.
TGTGCCAGCAGCGTAGGGTTAGCGGGTAAGGCAGATACGCAGTATTTT	CASSVGLAGKADTQYF	TRBV9	once	TRBJ2-3	TRBD2
TGCGCCAGCAGTCAATCTTCTCAAACCTACGAGCAGTACTTC	CASSQSSQTYEQYF	TRBV23-1	.	TRBJ2-7	.
TGTGCCAGCAGCTCCCGGGGGTACGAGCAGTACTTC	CASSSRGYEQYF	TRBV11-2	.	TRBJ2-7	.
TGTGCCAGCAGAAAGGGGGGGGGCGTTGGCAATCAGCCCCAGCATTTT	CASRKGGGVGNQPQHF	TRBV28	.	TRBJ1-5	.
TGTGCCAGCAGTGTGACAACCTACGAGCAGTACTTC	CASSVTTYEQYF	TRBV6-5	.	TRBJ2-7	.
TGTGCCAGCAGCCCGATCCGACAGGGCCGGTACTATGGCTACACCTTC	CASSPIRQGRYYGYTF	TRBV7-9	few	TRBJ1-2	TRBD1
TGTGCCAGCAAGGAAAGTGGAATAAAAGGTGGCTACACCTTC	CASKESGIKGGYTF	TRBV11-3	.	TRBJ1-2	.
TGTGCCAGCAGCCAAGTGGGACTAGCGGGGGGCCCGAACACCGGGGAGCTGTTTTTT	CASSQVGLAGGPNTGELFF	TRBV4-2	.	TRBJ2-2	TRBD2
TGTGCCAGCAGGGAATGGGACACTAACTATGGCTACACCTTC	CASREWDTNYGYTF	TRBV28	.	TRBJ1-2	.
TGTGCCAGCAGAGGCTACTTGGGCGAGCAGTACTTC	CASRGYLGEQYF	TRBV27	.	TRBJ2-7	.
TGTGCCAGCAGCTTGAAAGCGGGGGGCCGGCAGTACTTC	CASSLKAGGRQYF	TRBV13	.	TRBJ2-7	TRBD2
TGTGCCAGCAGTGAAGGGGGGTCTGGCTACACCTTC	CASSEGGSGYTF	TRBV2	.	TRBJ1-2	.
TGTGCCAGCAGTGAATTTGTCCCCCCAGACTACAATGAGCAGTTCTTC	CASSEFVPPDYNEQFF	TRBV6-1	.	TRBJ2-1	.
TGCGCCAGCAGCCCCCAGGCAGGGGGTGTGGCAGAAGCTTTCTTT	CASSPQAGGVAEAFF	TRBV4-1	.	TRBJ1-1	TRBD1
TGTGCCTGGAGTCATCGCTATGAGCAGTTCTTC	CAWSHRYEQFF	TRBV30	.	TRBJ2-1	.
TGTGCCAGCAGCCAGGGGGTCTATACTTCACCCCTCCACTTT	CASSQGVYTSPLHF	TRBV6-1	.	TRBJ1-6	TRBD1
TGTGCCAGCAGCTACGACAGGAACACTGAAGCTTTCTTT	CASSYDRNTEAFF	TRBV6-4	.	TRBJ1-1	.
TGTGCCAGCAGGGAGGGGACTAGCGGGGTATACAATGAGCAGTTCTTC	CASREGTSGVYNEQFF	TRBV28	.	TRBJ2-1	TRBD2